These 21 T cell receptor beta chains were sequenced from one sample in a study of cytomegalovirus exposure and HLA in healthy donors (dated by TCRdb to about 2017). Libraries were made using the immunoSEQ multiplex PCR assay. For the multiplex PCR, a mixture combining 60 forward primers for TCR Vbeta segments and 13 reverse primers for TCR Jbeta segments was used. What TCRdb holds here is the immuneACCESS table cut down to in-frame rearrangements. Part of the clones is not present; checked against another copy, under half of the missing clones reflect an unresolved V gene, and the others are unexplained. For this sample the table gives 110,000 to 150,000 clones, of which 60% to 75% were detected only once. Around 7% of the sample goes to the ten largest clones. Specimen: PBMCs. Every receptor here comes from a man between 25 and 39 years old in good health and CMV-seronegative.

Comments on this clone: This specimen includes other DNA sequences encoding the same CDR3. This rearrangement joins TRBV14 to TRBJ2-7; perhaps TRBD1 as D (6 bases). CDR1 SGHDN and CDR2 FVKESK come from the germline V gene. The CDR3 length is 14 residues. V lost 1 base and J 2 bases, leaving 9 bases between the germline ends. CDR3 nucleotides: TGTGCCAGCAGCCAAGGATCAGGGGCCTACGAGCAGTACTTC. It encodes CASSQGSGAYEQYF.

As for this clone: Given a much more abundant clone one base away, this may be a read error. The chain employs TRBV5-4 and TRBJ1-1; D is possibly TRBD1 (5 bases). The CDR3 has 13 residues. V was pared by 4 bases and J by 1 base, with 8 bases between. CDR1 and CDR2 from the germline V gene are SGHNT and YYREEE (reference sequence). CDR3: CASSLDRNTEAFF. CDR3 in DNA: TGTGCCAGCAGCCTCGACAGGAACACTGAAGCTTTCTTT.

The chain carries TRBV7-2 and TRBJ2-7; TRBD1 is a possible D gene (6 bases). CDR3 length: 13 amino acids. Trimming removed 7 bases from V and 5 bases from J, with 15 bases in between. Germline lookup yields CDR1 SGHTA and CDR2 FQGNSA. CDR3 nucleotides: TGTGCCAGCATGGGCCAGGGGAGCGACGAGCAGTACTTC. Amino acids: CASMGQGSDEQYF.

This clone has more than one count but fewer than ten. This chain joins TRBV5-1 and TRBJ1-5; 7 bases align to TRBD1. CDR3 length: 17 residues. Trimming took 6 bases from V and 0 from J; bases not matched to a gene: 12. CDR1 is SGHRS and CDR2 is YFSETQ in the germline V gene. The CDR3 region is CASNSRDSDFSNQPQHF. In DNA, the CDR3 is TGCGCCAGCAACTCCCGGGACAGCGACTTTAGCAATCAGCCCCAGCATTTT.

CDR3 protein: CSVVGQGADEQFF. For the CDR3, the DNA is TGCAGCGTTGTGGGGCAGGGGGCTGATGAGCAGTTCTTC. The rearrangement uses TRBV29-1 and TRBJ2-1; 8 nucleotides agree with TRBD1. CDR1 is SQVTM, CDR2 ANQGSEA, per germline. Germline trimming cut 4 bases from V and 8 bases from J; bases unmatched to any gene: 7. The CDR3 is 13 amino acids.

V gene TRBV28 combines with J gene TRBJ2-7; 12 nucleotides align to TRBD2. This CDR3 is built from 16 residues. CDR1 and CDR2 (germline): MDHEN, SYDVKM. Trimming cost V 3 bases and J 9 bases; bases outside gene matches: 12. The CDR3 region has the DNA TGTGCCAGCAGTTTCGTTGGTGGTCCTAGCGGGAGGGGGCAGTACTTC. Its translation: CASSFVGGPSGRGQYF.

The chain joins TRBV27 to TRBJ1-5, with 7 nucleotides matching TRBD1. Germline CDR1 is MNHEY and CDR2 is SMNVEV (reference sequence). Trimming at V came to 6 bases and at J to 6 bases, leaving 11 bases not matched to a gene. The CDR3 spans 15 residues. This CDR3 reads CASSPRRQGGQPQHF. The CDR3 DNA reads TGTGCCAGCAGCCCGAGGAGACAGGGCGGTCAGCCCCAGCATTTT.

This chain connects TRBV9 to TRBJ1-2; a possible D gene is TRBD1 (5 bases). Trimming pared 3 bases from V and 7 bases from J, leaving 19 bases between. CDR1 and CDR2 (germline): SGDLS, YYNGEE. CDR3 length: 15 amino acids. The CDR3 sequence: CASSAQPAGVSGYTF. CDR3 coding DNA: TGTGCCAGCAGCGCACAACCAGCGGGGGTGAGTGGCTACACCTTC.

The chain employs TRBV7-2 and TRBJ2-2, with 11 bases aligning to TRBD2. The germline gives CDR1 SGHTA, CDR2 FQGNSA. The CDR3 totals 15 residues. Unmatched junction bases numbered 1, after V lost 2 bases and J lost 5 bases. CDR3 protein: CASSLSSGGTGELFF. In nucleotides, the CDR3 is TGTGCCAGCAGCTTATCTAGCGGGGGGACCGGGGAGCTGTTTTTT.

This clone was observed a few times. The chain carries TRBV6-1 and TRBJ1-5; TRBD1 is a possible D gene (5 bases). V dropped 6 bases and J dropped 6 bases, with 15 bases sitting between them. Germline values: CDR1 MNHNS, CDR2 SASEGT. The CDR3 loop spans 14 amino acids. The CDR3 nucleotides are TGTGCCAGCAGGTACGCCGGGGGGAGTCAGCCCCAGCATTTT. Translation: CASRYAGGSQPQHF.

This clone has more than one count but fewer than ten. CDR3 in DNA: TGTGCCAGCAGCCTTAGGTTTGTCGGGGGACAGTATAGCAATCAGCCCCAGCATTTT. It translates to CASSLRFVGGQYSNQPQHF. V and J are TRBV28 and TRBJ1-5; 7 bases match TRBD1. Trimming at V came to 6 bases and at J to 0 bases, leaving 17 bases not matched to a gene. The germline CDR1 and CDR2 sequences are MDHEN and SYDVKM. This CDR3 is 19 amino acids long.

The chain employs TRBV6-5 and TRBJ2-1, with 11 bases matching TRBD2. V gave up 8 bases and J gave up 4 bases; unmatched junction bases: 4. Looked up from germline, CDR1 is MNHEY and CDR2 is SVGAGI. CDR3 length: 14 residues. The CDR3 spells CASLRTSGYNEQFF. CDR3 in DNA: TGTGCCAGCCTCAGGACTAGCGGGTACAATGAGCAGTTCTTC.

In nucleotides, the CDR3 is TGTGCCAGCAGCTTGGGGGCAGCTCAAGAGACCCAGTACTTC. Translated, it gives CASSLGAAQETQYF. This chain joins TRBV5-4 and TRBJ2-5, with D uncertain. V lost 0 bases and J 2 bases, leaving 8 bases between the germline ends. In germline, CDR1 is SGHNT, CDR2 YYREEE (reference sequence). CDR3 length equals 14 residues.

This clone was counted a single time. The chain employs TRBV11-2 and TRBJ2-2, with a tentative D call TRBD2 (5 bases). V was pared by 0 bases and J by 6 bases, with 5 bases between. Per the germline V gene, CDR1 is SGHAT and CDR2 is FQNNGV. CDR3 length: 13 amino acids. Here the CDR3 reads CASSLDGAGELFF. The CDR3 DNA reads TGTGCCAGCAGCTTAGACGGGGCCGGGGAGCTGTTTTTT.

The rearrangement uses TRBV19 and TRBJ2-5; maybe TRBD1 (5 bases). The J call is doubtful: the DNA matches TRBJ2-7 better. This CDR3 contains 16 residues. CDR1 and CDR2 (germline): LNHDA, SQIVND (reference sequence). CDR3 nucleotides: TGTGCCAGTAGTAGGTTGGGGCCCTCGAGCTCCTACGAGCAGTACTTC. Its translation: CASSRLGPSSSYEQYF.

The J gene is TRBJ1-2, the V gene TRBV9; no clear D gene. The V end lost 7 bases, the J end lost 4 bases, and 17 bases lay between the germline ends. Germline CDR1 is SGDLS and CDR2 is YYNGEE. This CDR3 has 14 amino acids. CDR3 sequence: CASGSEQTLYGYTF. As DNA, the CDR3 is TGTGCCAGCGGATCCGAACAGACCCTCTATGGCTACACCTTC. The full variable domain, rest sourced from reference TRBV9 and TRBJ1-2, is DSGVTQTPKHLITATGQRVTLRCSPRSGDLSVYWYQQSLDQGLQFLIQYYNGEERAKGNILERFSAQQFPDLHSELNLSSLELGDSALYFCASGSEQTLYGYTFGSGTRLTVV.

This rearrangement joins TRBV4-1 to TRBJ2-1, with a weak D call TRBD1 (5 bases). CDR1 is MGHRA and CDR2 is YSYEKL in the germline V gene. This CDR3 contains 16 residues. V lost 0 bases, J lost 1 base, and 10 bases lay in between. CDR3 nucleotides: TGCGCCAGCAGCCAAGAGGGGCGAAATTCCTACAATGAGCAGTTCTTC. Protein sequence: CASSQEGRNSYNEQFF.

The gene calls are TRBV11-2 and TRBJ1-2, with 8 bases lining up with TRBD1. With V trimmed by 1 base and J by 8 bases, 6 bases remained unmatched. There are 14 residues in the CDR3. In germline, CDR1 is SGHAT, CDR2 FQNNGV. For the CDR3, the DNA is TGTGCCAGCAGCTTAGCGTTACAGGGGGAAGGCTACACCTTC. Its translation is CASSLALQGEGYTF.

The chain links TRBV20-1 to TRBJ2-7; maybe TRBD1 (6 bases). There are 11 residues in the CDR3. V gave up 3 bases and J gave up 7 bases, with 10 bases separating them. Germline CDR1 DFQATT, CDR2 SNEGSKA (reference sequence). The chain's CDR3 is CSASRGREQYF. In nucleotides, the CDR3 is TGCAGTGCTAGCAGGGGAAGGGAGCAGTACTTC.

V usage is TRBV18 and J usage is TRBJ1-1, with unresolved D. The CDR3 totals 12 residues. V lost 3 bases and J 2 bases, leaving 4 bases between the germline ends. CDR1 and CDR2 from the germline V gene are KGHSH and LQKENI. The CDR3 nucleotides read TGTGCCAGCTCACCGGCTAACACTGAAGCTTTCTTT. Translation gives CASSPANTEAFF.

The rearrangement uses TRBV30 and TRBJ1-6; D is perhaps TRBD1 (5 bases). The CDR3 has 14 residues. Germline assignment: CDR1 GTSNPN and CDR2 SVGIG (reference sequence). V lost 5 bases and J lost 7, with 15 bases in between. This CDR3 is CAWSNRFGNSPLHF. The CDR3 region has the DNA TGTGCCTGGTCGAACAGGTTTGGGAATTCACCCCTCCACTTT. The variable domain in full, completed from reference TRBV30 and TRBJ1-6, reads SQTIHQWPATLVQPVGSPLSLECTVEGTSNPNLYWYRQAAGRGLQLLFYSVGIGQISSEVPQNLSASRPQDRQFILSSKKLLLSDSGFYLCAWSNRFGNSPLHFGNGTRLTVT.